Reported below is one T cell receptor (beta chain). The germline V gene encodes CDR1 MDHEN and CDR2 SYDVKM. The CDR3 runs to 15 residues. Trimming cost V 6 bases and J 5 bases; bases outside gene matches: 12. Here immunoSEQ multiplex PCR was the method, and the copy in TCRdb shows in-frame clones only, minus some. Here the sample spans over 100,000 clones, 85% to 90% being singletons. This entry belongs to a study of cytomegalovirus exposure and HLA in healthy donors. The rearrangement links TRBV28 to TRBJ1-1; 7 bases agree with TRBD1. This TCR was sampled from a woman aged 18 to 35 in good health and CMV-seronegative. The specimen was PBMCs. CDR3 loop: CASSFPRQGITEAFF. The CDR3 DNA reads TGTGCCAGCAGCTTTCCTAGACAGGGAATAACTGAAGCTTTCTTT.